Listed here are 21 T cell receptor beta chains from one sample, sequenced in a study. TCRdb passed the RT-PCR reads through MiXCR, listing each CDR3 protein once. The sample has almost 700,000 distinct CDR3 sequences; 11% to 15% are singletons. Sequenced sample: memory CD4+ T cells from blood. The source of these receptors is a female donor in good health, serving as a healthy control.

This clonotype was detected only a few times. The genes are TRBV6-5 and TRBJ2-3, with 8 bases fitting TRBD2. Germline values: CDR1 MNHEY, CDR2 SVGAGI. V lost 0 bases to trimming and J lost 4 bases; unmatched junction nucleotides: 3. CDR3 length: 15 residues. CDR3 nucleotide sequence: TGTGCCAGCAGTTACTCCAGCGGGAGCCCAGATACGCAGTATTTT. This encodes CASSYSSGSPDTQYF.

This clonotype was seen many times. This sequence joins TRBV7-9 and TRBJ2-1, with a tentative D call TRBD1 (6 bases). This CDR3 has 14 amino acids. V was cut by 0 bases and J by 10 bases, with 13 bases left in between. Germline CDR1 SEHNR, CDR2 FQNEAQ (reference sequence). This CDR3 is CASSLAAGAGEQFF. Here the CDR3 DNA reads TGTGCCAGCAGCTTAGCGGCAGGGGCGGGCGAGCAGTTCTTC.

The chain combines TRBV12-3 or TRBV12-4 with TRBJ2-1, with 10 bases that match TRBD1. The CDR3 contains 15 residues. The ends lost 6 bases at V and 0 bases at J; junction bases unmatched: 2. CDR3 coding DNA: TGTGCCAGCAGAAGACAGGGGGCCTCCTACAATGAGCAGTTCTTC. Its protein is CASRRQGASYNEQFF.

The chain uses TRBV5-1 and TRBJ2-1; TRBD2 agrees at 13 bases. From germline, CDR1 is SGHRS and CDR2 YFSETQ. The CDR3 is made up of 15 amino acids. J gave up 9 bases and V 4 bases, and 7 bases lay outside the gene matches. The CDR3 loop reads CASSLGLAGSGEQFF. The CDR3 coding sequence is TGCGCCAGCAGCCTGGGACTAGCGGGATCGGGTGAGCAGTTCTTC.

This clonotype appeared a few times. The chain carries TRBV20-1 and TRBJ2-1; D is unclear. CDR1 DFQATT and CDR2 SNEGSKA come from the germline V gene (reference sequence). The CDR3 covers 14 residues. The V gene lost 2 bases and the J gene lost 2 bases, with 10 bases spanning the gap. CDR3: CSARRDSPYNEQFF. Written as DNA, the CDR3 is TGCAGTGCTAGAAGGGATTCCCCCTACAATGAGCAGTTCTTC.

V usage is TRBV18 and J usage is TRBJ1-2, with D perhaps matching TRBD1 (5 bases). The V end was cut by 0 bases, the J end by 6 bases, with 8 bases between. CDR3 size: 13 residues. CDR1 is KGHSH, CDR2 LQKENI, per germline. This CDR3 reads CASSPPTGDGYTF. The DNA for the CDR3 is TGTGCCAGCTCACCACCCACGGGGGATGGCTACACCTTC. The full variable domain, rest sourced from reference TRBV18 and TRBJ1-2, is NAGVMQNPRHLVRRRGQEARLRCSPMKGHSHVYWYRQLPEEGLKFMVYLQKENIIDESGMPKERFSAEFPKEGPSILRIQQVVRGDSAAYFCASSPPTGDGYTFGSGTRLTVV.

In this sample, this clonotype turned up many times. The V and J genes are TRBV7-2 and TRBJ2-1, with 11 bases matching TRBD2. Trimming cost V 9 bases and J 7 bases; bases outside gene matches: 5. The CDR3 has 13 residues. The V gene's germline CDR1 is SGHTA and CDR2 FQGNSA. The CDR3: CASLAGGVNEQFF. The CDR3 region has the DNA TGTGCCAGTTTAGCGGGAGGGGTTAATGAGCAGTTCTTC.

This clonotype was detected a few times. The CDR3 sequence is CASRRTFSNQPQHF. CDR3 nucleotide sequence: TGTGCCAGCCGGCGGACATTTAGCAATCAGCCCCAGCATTTT. The genes are TRBV6-5 and TRBJ1-5; TRBD1 might be the D (5 bases). Germline V gives CDR1 MNHEY, CDR2 SVGAGI. V shed 8 bases and J shed 0 bases, with 11 bases lying between them. This CDR3 is 14 amino acids long.

This chain connects TRBV9 to TRBJ1-2; 8 bases align to TRBD1. CDR1 is SGDLS and CDR2 is YYNGEE in the germline V gene. Trimming took 0 bases from V and 4 from J; bases not matched to a gene: 5. The CDR3 has 15 amino acids. CDR3 DNA sequence: TGTGCCAGCAGCGTAGGTGGGACAGGCTTCTATGGCTACACCTTC. It translates to CASSVGGTGFYGYTF.

This clonotype has at least ten counts. The V call is TRBV6-5, the J call TRBJ1-2; TRBD1 might be the D (5 bases). There are 15 residues in the CDR3. V dropped 7 bases and J dropped 4 bases, with 19 bases sitting between them. CDR1 and CDR2 (germline): MNHEY, SVGAGI. The CDR3 sequence is CASTDAVDSLYGYTF. The DNA of the CDR3 is TGTGCCAGCACCGATGCGGTCGACAGCCTCTATGGCTACACCTTC.

A few counts support this clonotype. This sequence joins TRBV9 and TRBJ2-7; D uncertain. The CDR3 is 13 residues long. V dropped 2 bases and J dropped 4 bases, with 10 bases sitting between them. Germline-derived CDR1 and CDR2 are SGDLS and YYNGEE. The CDR3 DNA reads TGTGCCAGCAGCGTGGGCGGAAATTACGAGCAGTACTTC. This encodes CASSVGGNYEQYF.

This clonotype was detected a few times. The V call is TRBV2, the J call TRBJ2-1; D unclear. There are 11 residues in the CDR3. Per the germline V gene, CDR1 is SNHLY and CDR2 is FYNNEI. The V end lost 6 bases, the J end lost 4 bases, and 4 bases lay between the germline ends. For the CDR3, the DNA is TGTGCCAGCAGGCCTTACAATGAGCAGTTCTTC. This codes for CASRPYNEQFF.

This clonotype was picked up many times. The V call is TRBV5-1, the J call TRBJ1-1; D may be TRBD1 (5 bases). The CDR3 is made up of 14 amino acids. The germline gives CDR1 SGHRS, CDR2 YFSETQ. The ends were cut back, 4 bases at V and 3 bases at J, with 13 bases in the middle. As DNA, the CDR3 is TGCGCCAGCAGCGAACACAGGACGGACACTGAAGCTTTCTTT. As protein: CASSEHRTDTEAFF.

The chain is built from TRBV7-2 and TRBJ1-3, with D unclear. Germline loops: CDR1 SGHTA, CDR2 FQGNSA. The CDR3 has 16 residues. V lost 5 bases and J lost 1, with 15 bases in between. The CDR3 reads CASSQPPGPSGNTIYF. DNA for the CDR3: TGTGCCAGCAGCCAACCCCCGGGTCCTTCTGGAAACACCATATATTTT.

This clonotype was seen many times. This rearrangement joins TRBV29-1 to TRBJ2-7, with 8 bases identical to TRBD2. This CDR3 has 13 amino acids. Germline loops: CDR1 SQVTM, CDR2 ANQGSEA. V was clipped by 2 bases and J by 3 bases; unmatched bases: 3. CDR3 in DNA: TGCAGCGTTGAAACTAGCGGAGTCTACGAGCAGTACTTC. Protein: CSVETSGVYEQYF.

Worth noting for this clonotype: The junction departs from the called germline gene at one end, perhaps through a read error. The genes are TRBV7-7 and TRBJ2-5; D possibly corresponds to TRBD2 (5 bases). Gene TRBJ2-1 matches the end of the DNA better, so the J call may be wrong. Germline loops: CDR1 SSHAT, CDR2 FNYEAQ (reference sequence). The CDR3 covers 13 residues. The CDR3 here is CASSFQGGETQFF. CDR3 DNA sequence: TGTGCTAGCAGCTTTCAAGGTGGGGAGACCCAGTTCTTC.

This clonotype was counted ten times or more. The chain has TRBV11-2 and TRBJ2-1; 7 bases align to TRBD2. The germline V gene has CDR1 SGHAT and CDR2 FQNNGV. Trimming cost V 5 bases and J 5 bases; bases outside gene matches: 12. The CDR3 extends over 16 amino acids. CDR3 nucleotide sequence: TGTGCCAGCAGCCTCCCCCTTGGACTAGTGCACAATGAGCAGTTCTTC. Encoded protein: CASSLPLGLVHNEQFF.

This clonotype was detected ten times or more. The chain employs TRBV10-2 and TRBJ1-1; a weak D match, TRBD1 (5 bases). The CDR3 totals 14 residues. CDR1 is WSHSY, CDR2 SAAADI, per germline. Trimming cost V 6 bases and J 0 bases, with 11 bases left between them. The CDR3 reads CASRRGGMNTEAFF. CDR3 DNA sequence: TGCGCCAGCAGAAGGGGAGGGATGAACACTGAAGCTTTCTTT.

This clonotype occurred many times. The CDR3 region has the DNA TGTGCCACCTTAGTTGACAGGGCGGGAAACATTCAGTACTTC. Translation: CATLVDRAGNIQYF. V usage is TRBV28 and J usage is TRBJ2-4, with 7 positions matching TRBD1. The CDR3 has 14 amino acids. From germline, CDR1 is MDHEN and CDR2 SYDVKM. Trimming cost V 10 bases and J 6 bases; bases outside gene matches: 12.

In nucleotides, the CDR3 is TGCGCCAGCAGCTCCACCGGACTAGCGGGAGCCGCGACCGGGGAGCTGTTTTTT. As protein: CASSSTGLAGAATGELFF. The chain couples TRBV5-1 to TRBJ2-2; TRBD2 aligns across 13 bases. There are 18 residues in the CDR3. Per the germline V gene, CDR1 is SGHRS and CDR2 is YFSETQ. V lost 3 bases, J lost 5 bases, and 10 bases stayed unmatched.

CDR3 amino acids: CASSFGRAMIDEQYF. CDR3 nucleotide sequence: TGTGCCAGCAGCTTTGGCAGGGCTATGATCGACGAGCAGTACTTC. The genes are TRBV5-5 and TRBJ2-7; D perhaps matches TRBD1 (5 bases). This CDR3 is built from 15 residues. V lost 2 bases and J 5 bases, leaving 17 bases between the germline ends. Germline V gives CDR1 SGHKS, CDR2 YYEKEE (reference sequence).